This T cell receptor beta chain was obtained from a study of T cell responses to AZD1222 COVID-19 vaccine. Overall study findings and caveats: Repertoires were obtained only post-peak T cell response. There were vaccine-associated CD4 TCRs across spike, dominant at 160-218 and 743-854.

This CDR3 is 14 amino acids long. Germline CDR1 and CDR2: SGHTA and FQGTGA. The junction had 4 bases not matched to a gene; V was cut back by 2 bases and J by 6 bases. Profiling relied on immunoSEQ multiplex PCR, and the TCRdb table lists in-frame clones only, not all of them. The table records roughly 180,000 clones, around 92% of them present only once. Notes on this clone: Its antigen is not identified.

This clonotype was obtained from an adult in good health. The sequenced sample was peripheral blood, obtained on day 0 of AZD1222 vaccination. The chain uses TRBV7-3 and TRBJ2-1; TRBD2 matches 7 bases. CDR3 DNA: TGTGCCAGCAGCTTAGTGGGAGGGGTCAATGAGCAGTTCTTC. It specifies CASSLVGGVNEQFF.